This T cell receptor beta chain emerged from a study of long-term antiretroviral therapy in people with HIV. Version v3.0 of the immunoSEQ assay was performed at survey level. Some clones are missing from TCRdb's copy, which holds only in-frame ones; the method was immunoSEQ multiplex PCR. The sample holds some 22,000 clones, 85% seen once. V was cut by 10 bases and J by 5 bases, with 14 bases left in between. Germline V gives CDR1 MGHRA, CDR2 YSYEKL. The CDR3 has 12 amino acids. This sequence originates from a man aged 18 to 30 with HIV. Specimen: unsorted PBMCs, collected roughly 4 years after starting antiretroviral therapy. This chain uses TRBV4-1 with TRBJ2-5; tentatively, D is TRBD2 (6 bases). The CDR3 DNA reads TGCGCCACCTCGGGGAGGCAGGAGACCCAGTACTTC. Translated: CATSGRQETQYF.